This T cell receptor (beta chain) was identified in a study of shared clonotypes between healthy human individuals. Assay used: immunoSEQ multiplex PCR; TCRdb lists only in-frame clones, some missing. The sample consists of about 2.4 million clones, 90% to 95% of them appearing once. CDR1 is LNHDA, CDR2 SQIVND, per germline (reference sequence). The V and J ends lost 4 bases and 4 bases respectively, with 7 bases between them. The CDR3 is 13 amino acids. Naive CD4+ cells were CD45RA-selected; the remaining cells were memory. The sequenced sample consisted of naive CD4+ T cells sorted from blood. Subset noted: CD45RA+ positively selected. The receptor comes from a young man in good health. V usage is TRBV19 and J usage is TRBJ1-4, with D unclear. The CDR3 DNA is TGTGCCAGTAGTACAGGAATTAATGAAAAACTGTTTTTT. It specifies CASSTGINEKLFF.